The clone carrying this TCR beta chain showed up many times. Its antigen is undetermined. This entry comes from a study of response to subunit inactivated influenza vaccine. Study outcomes and limitations: Authors proposed each seasonal influenza vaccination draws in few new T cells.

MiXCR, run by TCRdb on the RT-PCR reads, gives a single entry per CDR3 protein. The sample comprises about 300,000 distinct CDR3 sequences, around 22% of which are singletons, and 9% to 12% rests with the top ten. The CDR3 is 13 residues long. Trimming removed 2 bases at V and 7 bases at J, with 10 bases between. Germline values: CDR1 SGHKS, CDR2 YYEKEE (reference sequence). The chain has TRBV5-5 and TRBJ1-5; D is ambiguous. The receptor comes from a man aged 50-75 years who received an inactivated influenza vaccine. The sequencing here drew on PBMCs from blood, taken 21 months after vaccination. CDR3 sequence (DNA): TGTGCCAGCAGCTTACAAGGGCCACAGCCCCAGCATTTT. Amino acids: CASSLQGPQPQHF. Full variable domain (missing parts from reference TRBV5-5 and TRBJ1-5): DAGVTQSPTHLIKTRGQQVTLRCSPISGHKSVSWYQQVLGQGPQFIFQYYEKEERGRGNFPDRFSARQFPNYSSELNVNALLLGDSALYLCASSLQGPQPQHFGDGTRLSIL.